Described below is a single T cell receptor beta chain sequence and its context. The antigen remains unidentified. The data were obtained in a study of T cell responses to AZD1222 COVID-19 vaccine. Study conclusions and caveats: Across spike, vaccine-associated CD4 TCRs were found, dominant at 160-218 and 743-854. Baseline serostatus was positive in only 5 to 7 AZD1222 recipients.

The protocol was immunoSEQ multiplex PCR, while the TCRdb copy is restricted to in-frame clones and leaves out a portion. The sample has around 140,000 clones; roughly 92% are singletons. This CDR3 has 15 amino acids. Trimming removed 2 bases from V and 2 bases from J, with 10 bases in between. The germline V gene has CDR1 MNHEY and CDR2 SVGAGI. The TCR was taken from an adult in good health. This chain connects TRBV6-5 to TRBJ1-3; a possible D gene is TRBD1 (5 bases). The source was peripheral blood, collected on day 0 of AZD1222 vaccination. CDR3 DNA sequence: TGTGCCAGCAGTTACGGTTGGGGACCTGGAAACACCATATATTTT. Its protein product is CASSYGWGPGNTIYF.